These T cell receptor beta chains were read from a single sample in a study of cytomegalovirus exposure and HLA in healthy donors. Only in-frame clones appear in the TCRdb table, and some are missing; sequencing was by immunoSEQ multiplex PCR. The listing records 150,000 or so clones. Sequenced material: PBMCs. These receptors were taken from a woman in her sixties or seventies in good health and CMV-seronegative. The CDR3 runs from the conserved cysteine through the conserved F or W. Fields, in order: CDR3 length, V gene, J gene, D gene, CDR3 DNA, CDR3 protein. The D gene is left open where the match is weak.

13	TRBV11-2	TRBJ1-1	TRBD1	TGTGCCAGCCGCGGACAGGGAGGGACTGAAGCTTTCTTT	CASRGQGGTEAFF
17	TRBV12-5	TRBJ2-6	TRBD1	TGTGCTAGTGGTTTGGTACAGGGGGGCTCTAGGGCCAACGTCCTGACTTTC	CASGLVQGGSRANVLTF
12	TRBV29-1	TRBJ2-1	NA	TGCAGCGTTGAAGATCTTCGGTATGAGCAGTTCTTC	CSVEDLRYEQFF
15	TRBV4-2	TRBJ1-5	TRBD1	TGTGCCAGCAGCCACGACAGGGATAGCAATCAGCCCCAGCATTTT	CASSHDRDSNQPQHF
14	TRBV19	TRBJ2-1	TRBD1	TGTGCCGCCAGAGGACAGGGGGTTATCAATGAGCAGTTCTTC	CAARGQGVINEQFF
15	TRBV7-3	TRBJ2-2	NA	TGTGCCAGCAGCGCCCGGGACAAACACACCGGGGAGCTGTTTTTT	CASSARDKHTGELFF
13	TRBV7-3	TRBJ2-7	NA	TGTGCCAGCAGCTTGAACGCAGGGAACGAGCAGTACTTC	CASSLNAGNEQYF
13	TRBV6-6	TRBJ1-1	NA	TGTGCCAGCAGTTCCGGGATCAACACTGAAGCTTTCTTT	CASSSGINTEAFF
13	TRBV7-9	TRBJ1-4	NA	TGTGCCAGCAGCTTAGCGCGGTTTGAAAAACTGTTTTTT	CASSLARFEKLFF
9	TRBV6-1	TRBJ1-5	NA	TGTGCCAGTGGTGAGGCCCAGCATTTT	CASGEAQHF
15	TRBV15	TRBJ1-2	TRBD1	TGTGCCACCAGCAGCACTAAGACAGGGACCGGAGGCTACACCTTC	CATSSTKTGTGGYTF